The next 15 T cell receptor beta chains were all read from a single sample in a study of T cells after yellow fever vaccination. TCRdb redid the calling of the 5' RACE reads with MiXCR, one entry per CDR3 protein. The table lists about 550,000 distinct CDR3 sequences, 15% to 20% of them singletons, with approximately 15% in the top ten. The sample here was PBMCs, taken 15 days after the yellow fever booster vaccination. The receptors shown here come from a young man who received the YFV17D yellow fever vaccine.

This clonotype was counted at least ten times. This chain connects TRBV19 to TRBJ2-2; D not certain. Per the germline V gene, CDR1 is LNHDA and CDR2 is SQIVND (reference sequence). V gave up 3 bases and J gave up 0 bases, with 8 bases separating them. CDR3 size: 15 residues. CDR3 sequence (DNA): TGTGCCAGTAGTATGGGCAGCTCGAACACCGGGGAGCTGTTTTTT. Residues: CASSMGSSNTGELFF.

The chain couples TRBV6-1 to TRBJ1-3; the D is unclear. The V end was cut by 6 bases, the J end by 2 bases, with 8 bases between. CDR1 and CDR2 from the germline V gene are MNHNS and SASEGT. The CDR3 is 13 amino acids. DNA of the CDR3: TGTGCCAGCAGCGAAAGGGCTGGAAACACCATATATTTT. It translates to CASSERAGNTIYF.

The chain employs TRBV6-5 and TRBJ2-1; 8 bases match TRBD2. The V gene end was trimmed by 2 bases and the J gene end by 7 bases; junction bases not matched to a gene: 13. Per the germline V gene, CDR1 is MNHEY and CDR2 is SVGAGI. This CDR3 has 17 residues. The CDR3: CASSYTKGLVYRNEQFF. Here the CDR3 DNA reads TGTGCCAGCAGTTACACAAAGGGACTAGTTTACAGGAATGAGCAGTTCTTC.

This chain links TRBV2 with TRBJ2-7, with a possible D match to TRBD1 (6 bases). The V and J ends lost 4 bases and 1 base respectively, with 8 bases between them. The CDR3 totals 13 residues. Germline CDR1 and CDR2: SNHLY and FYNNEI. In nucleotides, the CDR3 is TGTGCCAGCAGTGGGACAGATTCCTACGAGCAGTACTTC. Its protein is CASSGTDSYEQYF.

J is TRBJ1-5 and V is TRBV20-1; no clear D gene. Trimming removed 4 bases from V and 5 bases from J, with 12 bases in between. The germline gives CDR1 DFQATT, CDR2 SNEGSKA (reference sequence). The CDR3 length is 13 residues. DNA for the CDR3: TGCAGTGCTATAGGGTTTCCGGATCAGCCCCAGCATTTT. Amino acids: CSAIGFPDQPQHF.

V is TRBV3-1 and J is TRBJ1-1; tentative D call: TRBD1 (6 bases). The CDR3 is 13 residues long. Germline assignment: CDR1 LGHDT and CDR2 YNNKEL (reference sequence). Deletions cut 1 base from V and 7 bases from J, with 10 bases between. The CDR3 spells CASSQAGTREAFF. As DNA, the CDR3 is TGTGCCAGCAGCCAAGCCGGGACACGTGAAGCTTTCTTT. The variable domain in full, completed from reference TRBV3-1 and TRBJ1-1, reads DTAVSQTPKYLVTQMGNDKSIKCEQNLGHDTMYWYKQDSKKFLKIMFSYNNKELIINETVPNRFSPKSPDKAHLNLHINSLELGDSAVYFCASSQAGTREAFFGQGTRLTVV.

This clonotype was detected only a few times. The chain has TRBV25-1 and TRBJ2-1; unclear D gene. Germline CDR1 and CDR2: MGHDK and SYGVNS. The CDR3 covers 15 residues. The V end was cut by 1 base, the J end by 0 bases, with 7 bases between. CDR3 nucleotides: TGTGCCAGCAGTGAATGGCCCCGCTCCTACAATGAGCAGTTCTTC. Amino acids: CASSEWPRSYNEQFF.

Ten or more counts support this clonotype. V is TRBV7-6 and J is TRBJ1-3; a weak D match, TRBD1 (5 bases). V was cut by 5 bases and J by 3 bases, with 11 bases left in between. Germline values: CDR1 SGHVS, CDR2 FNYEAQ. The CDR3 has 14 amino acids. The DNA of the CDR3 is TGTGCCAGCAGCCCTACAGGCGATGGAAACACCATATATTTT. Its protein product is CASSPTGDGNTIYF.

DNA of the CDR3: TGTGCCAGCAGTTACTCGGGGTACCAGCAGTACTTC. Translation: CASSYSGYQQYF. V gene TRBV6-5 combines with J gene TRBJ2-7, with D unclear. The germline CDR1 and CDR2 sequences are MNHEY and SVGAGI. CDR3 length: 12 amino acids. With 0 bases removed from V and 8 bases from J, the gap between germline ends came to 8 bases.

The gene calls are TRBV9 and TRBJ2-1, with a possible D match to TRBD2 (5 bases). The germline gives CDR1 SGDLS, CDR2 YYNGEE. V lost 0 bases and J lost 3, with 13 bases in between. This CDR3 region has 16 residues. The CDR3 DNA is TGTGCCAGCAGCGTAGCAGGACGGGGAAACTACAATGAGCAGTTCTTC. As protein: CASSVAGRGNYNEQFF.

This rearrangement joins TRBV6-5 to TRBJ2-1; possible D gene TRBD2, 5 bases. Looked up from germline, CDR1 is MNHEY and CDR2 is SVGAGI. Trimming cost V 2 bases and J 6 bases, with 11 bases left between them. The CDR3 is 14 residues long. The CDR3 DNA reads as TGTGCCAGCAGTTACGAGGGAAATCGCAATGAGCAGTTCTTC. It specifies CASSYEGNRNEQFF.

This clonotype appeared a few times. This chain joins TRBV7-8 and TRBJ2-1; 9 positions agree with TRBD2. The CDR3 is 16 amino acids. The V and J ends lost 5 bases and 0 bases, in that order; junction bases with no gene match: 5. CDR1 and CDR2 from the germline V gene are SGHVS and FQNEAQ. CDR3 nucleotide sequence: TGTGCCAGCAGCCCCTTGACTAGCGGCTCCTACAATGAGCAGTTCTTC. As protein: CASSPLTSGSYNEQFF.

The J gene is TRBJ2-5, the V gene TRBV3-1, with 8 bases matching TRBD1. Per the germline V gene, CDR1 is LGHDT and CDR2 is YNNKEL (reference sequence). Trimming removed 2 bases from V and 4 bases from J; junction bases left unmatched: 6. The CDR3 runs to 15 residues. In DNA form, the CDR3 reads TGTGCCAGCAGCCAATGGACAGGGAGGTCAGAGACCCAGTACTTC. Translated, it gives CASSQWTGRSETQYF.

The chain is built from TRBV24-1 and TRBJ2-5, with TRBD1 matching 7 bases. This CDR3 comprises 16 residues. The V and J ends lost 3 bases and 2 bases, in that order; junction bases with no gene match: 8. Germline loops: CDR1 KGHDR, CDR2 SFDVKD. The CDR3 DNA reads TGTGCCACCAGTGATCACATAGGGACAGAACAAGAGACCCAGTACTTC. This gives the protein CATSDHIGTEQETQYF.

The gene calls are TRBV10-1 and TRBJ2-3; TRBD1 agrees at 10 bases. In germline, CDR1 is WNHNN, CDR2 SYGVQD (reference sequence). The CDR3 totals 14 residues. V trimming: 5 bases; J trimming: 4 bases; junction bases outside the gene matches: 3. This CDR3 is CASSPGTGADTQYF. The CDR3, as DNA: TGCGCCAGCAGTCCCGGGACAGGGGCAGATACGCAGTATTTT.